This TCR beta chain emerged from a study of T-cell reconstitution after alpha-beta-depleted transplantation in children. This clonotype was recorded a few times. Its antigen is not known. Study results and limitations: Counts and diversity of T cells one year after transplant came mostly from newly produced T cells. Roughly two months post-transplant, alpha-beta T cells reportedly originated from several hundred graft clones that had expanded. Surviving recipient T cells and thymic progenitors produced the high day-60 TCRbeta diversity seen in some patients.

V lost 5 bases, J lost 2 bases, and 13 bases lay in between. Germline V gives CDR1 LNHDA, CDR2 SQIVND (reference sequence). The CDR3 length is 15 residues. Unique molecular identifiers were incorporated into the prepared TCRbeta library. TCRdb re-analysed the PCR reads in MiXCR, keeping a single row per CDR3 protein. This repertoire shows approximately 300,000 distinct CDR3 sequences, less than 9.5% found once; its top ten account for 8.5% to 9.5%. The gene calls are TRBV19 and TRBJ1-5; D is perhaps TRBD1 (5 bases). The material sequenced was peripheral blood, taken 360 days after TCRalphabeta/CD19-depleted stem cell transplant. This TCR was sampled from a female patient between 2 and 10 years old who had a stem cell transplant for Fanconi anemia, so the T cells may come from the graft donor. The chain's CDR3 is CASSRARVGNQPQHF. DNA of the CDR3: TGTGCCAGTAGTCGAGCCAGGGTCGGCAATCAGCCCCAGCATTTT.